The 9 T cell receptor beta chains given below trace back to one sample, sequenced in a study of beta chain features in type 1 diabetes. Investigators reverse transcribed all isolated RNA, so they sequenced expressed TCRB transcripts. Assay used: immunoSEQ multiplex PCR; TCRdb lists only in-frame clones, some missing. This table holds some 500,000 clones, about an eighth found once. Source material: naive CD4+ T cells from blood. The receptors derive from a woman aged 18-35 years in good health.

The gene calls are TRBV5-6 and TRBJ2-7; D possibly corresponds to TRBD1 (6 bases). V was shortened by 3 bases and J by 3 bases, with 19 bases between the two germline ends. CDR3 size: 16 residues. Germline CDR1 SGHDT, CDR2 YYEEEE. This CDR3 reads CASSYRSGHYFYEQYF. The CDR3 DNA is TGTGCCAGCAGCTACCGTTCGGGACATTATTTCTACGAGCAGTACTTC.

The V and J genes are TRBV4-2 and TRBJ2-3; 12 nucleotides agree with TRBD2. CDR1 and CDR2 from the germline V gene are LGHNA and YNFKEQ. CDR3 length: 16 residues. The J segment lost 9 bases and the V segment lost 1 base, leaving 8 bases of the junction unmatched. The CDR3 sequence is CASSQAQTSGSMTQYF. The CDR3 DNA sequence: TGTGCCAGCAGCCAAGCCCAGACTAGCGGGAGTATGACGCAGTATTTT.

The chain recombines TRBV27 with TRBJ2-3; a weak D match, TRBD1 (6 bases). Per the germline V gene, CDR1 is MNHEY and CDR2 is SMNVEV (reference sequence). The CDR3 is 15 amino acids. The V and J ends lost 6 bases and 2 bases respectively, with 15 bases between them. In nucleotides, the CDR3 is TGTGCCAGCAGACTCCTGACAGGCTTCACAGATACGCAGTATTTT. It translates to CASRLLTGFTDTQYF.

This clone showed up just a few times. The rearrangement joins TRBV6-6 to TRBJ2-7; TRBD2 is a possible D gene (6 bases). Germline CDR1 is MNHNY and CDR2 is SVGAGI (reference sequence). Trimming cost V 5 bases and J 2 bases, with 10 bases left between them. The length of the CDR3 is 13 residues. The CDR3 region is CASSEGGAYEQYV. The CDR3 nucleotides are TGTGCCAGCAGTGAGGGAGGAGCCTACGAGCAGTACGTC.

The CDR3 DNA reads TGTGCCACCACAGAACTAGCGGGAGGCTCCGAGCAGTACTTC. Amino acids: CATTELAGGSEQYF. The chain is built from TRBV6-5 and TRBJ2-7, with 12 bases that match TRBD2. The trim removed 10 bases at V and 6 bases at J, leaving 10 bases unmatched. CDR3 size: 14 residues. CDR1 and CDR2 (germline): MNHEY, SVGAGI.

The gene calls are TRBV29-1 and TRBJ1-5; D not resolved. With 4 bases removed from V and 0 bases from J, the gap between germline ends came to 7 bases. CDR3 length: 13 amino acids. Germline V CDR1 and CDR2: SQVTM, ANQGSEA. CDR3 amino acids: CSVGGGSNQPQHF. The CDR3 DNA reads as TGCAGCGTTGGGGGAGGTAGCAATCAGCCCCAGCATTTT.

This clone has a handful of counts. Other DNA sequences within the sample encode an identical CDR3. The CDR3 DNA follows: TGTGCCAGCAGCTTCCCCAATCAGCCCCAGCATTTT. As protein: CASSFPNQPQHF. The J gene is TRBJ1-5, the V gene TRBV7-9; no firm D call. V dropped 3 bases and J dropped 3 bases, with 3 bases sitting between them. Germline-derived CDR1 and CDR2 are SEHNR and FQNEAQ (reference sequence). The CDR3 extends over 12 amino acids.

Only a few counts were recorded for this clone. The genes are TRBV30 and TRBJ2-2, with TRBD1 matching over 8 bases. Germline loops: CDR1 GTSNPN, CDR2 SVGIG (reference sequence). Losses at the gene ends were 5 bases for V and 6 bases for J; bases not matched to a gene: 5. The CDR3 length is 13 residues. This chain's CDR3 is CAWGTGAAGELFF. CDR3 nucleotide sequence: TGTGCCTGGGGGACAGGTGCAGCCGGGGAGCTGTTTTTT.

This clone occurred a few times. The sample contains more than one DNA sequence encoding this CDR3. The chain links TRBV14 to TRBJ1-1; D is undetermined. CDR1 is SGHDN, CDR2 FVKESK, per germline. The CDR3 loop spans 13 amino acids. Trimming took 1 base from V and 5 from J, leaving 8 bases between them. The CDR3: CASSQVGRTEAFF. The CDR3 DNA reads TGTGCCAGCAGCCAAGTCGGAAGAACTGAAGCTTTCTTT.